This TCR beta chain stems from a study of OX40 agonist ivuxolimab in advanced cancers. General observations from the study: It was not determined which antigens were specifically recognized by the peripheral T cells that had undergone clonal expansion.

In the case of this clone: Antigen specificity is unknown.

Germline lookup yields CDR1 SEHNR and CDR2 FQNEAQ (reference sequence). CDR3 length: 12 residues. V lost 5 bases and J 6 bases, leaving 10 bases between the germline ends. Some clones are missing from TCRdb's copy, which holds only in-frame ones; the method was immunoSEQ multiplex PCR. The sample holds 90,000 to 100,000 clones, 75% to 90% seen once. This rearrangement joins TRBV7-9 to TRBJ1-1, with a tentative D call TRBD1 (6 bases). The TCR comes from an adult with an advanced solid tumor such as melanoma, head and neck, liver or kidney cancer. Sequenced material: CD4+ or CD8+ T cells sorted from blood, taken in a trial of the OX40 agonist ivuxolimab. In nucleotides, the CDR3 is TGTGCCAGCAGCGGGACAACGGCTGAAGCTTTCTTT. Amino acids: CASSGTTAEAFF.